These 17 T cell receptor beta chains originate from one sample sequenced in a study of cytomegalovirus exposure and HLA in healthy donors. 60 Vbeta and 13 Jbeta primers were used in PCR. TCRdb's copy holds only in-frame clones and misses some; the assay was immunoSEQ multiplex PCR. This sample yields 200,000 or so clones, of which 80% are seen a single time; 6.3% belongs to the top ten. The sequenced sample consisted of PBMCs. The receptors derive from a man in his forties in good health and CMV-seropositive.

The chain has TRBV7-2 and TRBJ2-3; D may be TRBD2 (6 bases). With 5 bases removed from V and 2 bases from J, the gap between germline ends came to 11 bases. The germline CDR1 and CDR2 sequences are SGHTA and FQGNSA. The CDR3 covers 14 residues. DNA for the CDR3: TGTGCCAGCAGCCCCGGGACTCACACAGATACGCAGTATTTT. It codes for CASSPGTHTDTQYF.

This chain joins TRBV7-2 and TRBJ2-7, with 10 bases matching TRBD1. The CDR3 loop spans 15 amino acids. Germline CDR1 is SGHTA and CDR2 is FQGNSA. The V segment lost 1 base and the J segment 2 bases; nucleotides outside the gene matches: 2. In DNA, the CDR3 is TGTGCCAGCAGCTTAGAAGGGACAGGGGCCTACGAGCAGTACTTC. Amino acid sequence: CASSLEGTGAYEQYF. Full variable domain (missing parts from reference TRBV7-2 and TRBJ2-7): GAGVSQSPSNKVTEKGKDVELRCDPISGHTALYWYRQSLGQGLEFLIYFQGNSAPDKSGLPSDRFSAERTGGSVSTLTIQRTQQEDSAVYLCASSLEGTGAYEQYFGPGTRLTVT.

V and J are TRBV19 and TRBJ2-3; 11 bases match TRBD2. Germline CDR1 is LNHDA and CDR2 is SQIVND (reference sequence). With V trimmed by 4 bases and J by 0 bases, 0 bases remained unmatched. This CDR3 contains 15 residues. The CDR3 loop is CASSRLAGSTDTQYF. The CDR3 DNA sequence: TGTGCCAGTAGTAGACTAGCGGGGAGCACAGATACGCAGTATTTT.

The chain uses TRBV5-6 and TRBJ2-2; unclear D gene. Trimming took 3 bases from V and 7 from J, leaving 7 bases between them. The CDR3 length is 12 residues. Looked up from germline, CDR1 is SGHDT and CDR2 is YYEEEE. The chain's CDR3 is CASSWRIGELFF. The DNA of the CDR3 is TGTGCCAGCAGCTGGAGAATCGGGGAGCTGTTTTTT. Looking up the rest from reference TRBV5-6 and TRBJ2-2 gives the full variable domain: DAGVTQSPTHLIKTRGQQVTLRCSPKSGHDTVSWYQQALGQGPQFIFQYYEEEERQRGNFPDRFSGHQFPNYSSELNVNALLLGDSALYLCASSWRIGELFFGEGSRLTVL.

The chain has TRBV7-2 and TRBJ2-7; D remains ambiguous. The CDR3 contains 14 residues. The germline gives CDR1 SGHTA, CDR2 FQGNSA. V gave up 6 bases and J gave up 0 bases, with 12 bases separating them. CDR3 loop: CASSLDRGSYEQYF. The DNA of the CDR3 is TGTGCCAGCAGTCTCGACCGAGGCTCCTACGAGCAGTACTTC.

The genes are TRBV5-1 and TRBJ2-7; tentative D call: TRBD1 (6 bases). The CDR3 totals 12 residues. Trimming took off 3 bases at V and 9 bases at J, with 13 bases between the two ends. CDR1 is SGHRS and CDR2 is YFSETQ in the germline V gene. CDR3 DNA sequence: TGCGCCAGCAGCTCCGGCCCCAGGGGGCAGTACTTC. Its translation: CASSSGPRGQYF.

This clone came up once. The chain joins TRBV18 to TRBJ1-4, with D possibly TRBD1 on 5 matching bases. Germline loops: CDR1 KGHSH, CDR2 LQKENI. This CDR3 contains 16 residues. V lost 3 bases to trimming and J lost 0 bases, with 11 bases between them. The CDR3 loop reads CASSPGGSATNEKLFF. DNA for the CDR3: TGTGCCAGCTCACCGGGGGGGTCTGCAACTAATGAAAAACTGTTTTTT.

The CDR3 is CASSMLAEETQYF. The CDR3 bases are TGTGCCAGTAGTATGCTAGCGGAAGAGACCCAGTACTTC. The chain employs TRBV19 and TRBJ2-5, with TRBD2 matching over 7 bases. The V gene's germline CDR1 is LNHDA and CDR2 SQIVND (reference sequence). Unmatched junction bases numbered 1, after V lost 3 bases and J lost 3 bases. This CDR3 has 13 residues. The full variable domain, completed using reference TRBV19 and TRBJ2-5, is DGGITQSPKYLFRKEGQNVTLSCEQNLNHDAMYWYRQDPGQGLRLIYYSQIVNDFQKGDIAEGYSVSREKKESFPLTVTSAQKNPTAFYLCASSMLAEETQYFGPGTRLLVL.

The chain carries TRBV15 and TRBJ1-2; TRBD1 matches at 8 bases. The CDR3 is made up of 17 amino acids. Germline V CDR1 and CDR2: LNHNV, YYDKDF (reference sequence). The junction had 17 bases not matched to a gene; V was cut back by 3 bases and J by 8 bases. The CDR3 spells CATSSSQGGSLAGGYTF. The CDR3 DNA sequence: TGTGCCACCAGCAGTTCACAGGGGGGGTCCCTCGCAGGCGGCTACACCTTC.

The V and J genes are TRBV5-1 and TRBJ2-4, with a weak D call TRBD1 (6 bases). The V gene lost 1 base and the J gene lost 7 bases, with 12 bases spanning the gap. Germline V gene sequence: CDR1 SGHRS, CDR2 YFSETQ. The CDR3 has 14 residues. CDR3 region: CASSLTGHGNIQYF. The CDR3 DNA is TGCGCCAGCAGCTTGACAGGGCATGGGAACATTCAGTACTTC.

This sequence joins TRBV5-1 and TRBJ1-4, with no clear D. This CDR3 region has 13 residues. With 4 bases removed from V and 3 bases from J, the gap between germline ends came to 7 bases. Looked up from germline, CDR1 is SGHRS and CDR2 is YFSETQ. CDR3 loop: CASSLGSNEKLFF. In nucleotides, the CDR3 is TGCGCCAGCAGCCTAGGTTCTAATGAAAAACTGTTTTTT.

The chain is built from TRBV18 and TRBJ2-7, with D perhaps TRBD1 (6 bases). The germline gives CDR1 KGHSH, CDR2 LQKENI. The CDR3 contains 14 residues. Deletions cut 2 bases from V and 5 bases from J, with 13 bases between. CDR3 region: CASSPGNRVDEQYF. The CDR3 DNA sequence: TGTGCCAGCTCACCAGGTAACAGGGTCGACGAGCAGTACTTC.

The chain recombines TRBV5-6 with TRBJ2-5; D perhaps matches TRBD1 (6 bases). This CDR3 has 14 amino acids. V was pared by 6 bases and J by 4 bases, with 16 bases between. Germline V gene sequence: CDR1 SGHDT, CDR2 YYEEEE. In DNA form, the CDR3 reads TGTGCCAGCACAGTGAGCAGGGGAATAGAGACCCAGTACTTC. Translation gives CASTVSRGIETQYF.

This clone was picked up one time. V is TRBV5-1 and J is TRBJ1-1, with D hard to call. Germline-derived CDR1 and CDR2 are SGHRS and YFSETQ. This CDR3 comprises 13 residues. V shed 4 bases and J shed 12 bases, with 19 bases lying between them. This chain's CDR3 is CASSDTTTYGTFF. The DNA for the CDR3 is TGCGCCAGCAGCGACACGACCACCTACGGGACTTTCTTT.

This sequence joins TRBV9 and TRBJ2-2, with TRBD2 as a possible D gene (6 bases). Germline-derived CDR1 and CDR2 are SGDLS and YYNGEE. CDR3 length: 15 residues. V shed 0 bases and J shed 5 bases, with 11 bases lying between them. Here the CDR3 DNA reads TGTGCCAGCAGCGTAGAAGGGGCGGGGACCGGGGAGCTGTTTTTT. Translating gives CASSVEGAGTGELFF.

A note on this clone: A read error may produce the germline difference seen at one junction end. The same CDR3 also results from other DNA sequences found in this sample. The chain combines TRBV7-2 with TRBJ2-3; weak D call: TRBD2 (6 bases). The CDR3 runs 16 residues. Per the germline V gene, CDR1 is SGHTA and CDR2 is FQGNSA. CDR3 sequence: CASSHPNVLAGDTQYF. The DNA for the CDR3 is TGCGCCAGCAGCCACCCGAATGTACTAGCCGGAGATACGCAGTATTTT.

This clone showed up just once. The V gene is TRBV6-5, the J gene TRBJ2-1; D gene ambiguous. V was cut by 0 bases and J by 4 bases, with 13 bases left in between. This CDR3 has 16 residues. From germline, CDR1 is MNHEY and CDR2 SVGAGI. DNA of the CDR3: TGTGCCAGCAGTTACTCGAATAGCCCGCCTTACAATGAGCAGTTCTTC. Residues: CASSYSNSPPYNEQFF.